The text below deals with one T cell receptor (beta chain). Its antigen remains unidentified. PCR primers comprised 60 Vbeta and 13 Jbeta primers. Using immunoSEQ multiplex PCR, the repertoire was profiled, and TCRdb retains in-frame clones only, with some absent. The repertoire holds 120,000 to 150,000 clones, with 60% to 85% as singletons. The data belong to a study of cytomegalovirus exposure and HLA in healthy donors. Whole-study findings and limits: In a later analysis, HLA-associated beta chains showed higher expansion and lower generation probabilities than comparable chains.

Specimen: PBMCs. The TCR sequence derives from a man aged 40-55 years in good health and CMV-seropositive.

CDR3 DNA: TGTGCCAGCAGCCCTTATCGACAGGGGGTTGGCGAGCAGTACTTC. Its protein is CASSPYRQGVGEQYF. The rearrangement uses TRBV7-2 and TRBJ2-7, with TRBD1 identical over 9 bases. V lost 5 bases, J lost 6 bases, and 11 bases stayed unmatched. Germline assignment: CDR1 SGHTA and CDR2 FQGNSA. This CDR3 comprises 15 residues.